This TCR beta chain was sequenced during a study of blood T cells in healthy people across ages. Concerning this clonotype: Its antigen is undetermined.

Study-level results: In long-lived donors, naive CD4+ cell counts and diversity exceeded those of aged donors.

A second PCR, run for roughly 7 to 11 cycles, used a sample-barcoded 5' primer plus a J-beta primer mix. TCRdb analysed the 5' RACE reads with MiXCR anew, one entry per CDR3 protein. Counted here are 780,000 or so distinct CDR3 sequences, approximately 25% occurring once; the ten biggest clones make up roughly 3.8%. These sequences were also reported in another study, on T cells of mothers and their children.

This TCR was sampled from a boy aged 10-17 years in good health. The sequenced sample consisted of blood.

CDR3 protein: CSVVPGPQETQYF. In DNA form, the CDR3 reads TGCAGCGTTGTCCCGGGGCCGCAAGAGACCCAGTACTTC. The chain recombines TRBV29-1 with TRBJ2-5; the D gene could be TRBD1 or TRBD2 (5 bases each). Germline V CDR1 and CDR2: SQVTM, ANQGSEA. There are 13 residues in the CDR3. V shed 4 bases and J shed 2 bases, with 11 bases lying between them. Full variable domain (remainder filled in from reference TRBV29-1 and TRBJ2-5): SAVISQKPSRDICQRGTSLTIQCQVDSQVTMMFWYRQQPGQSLTLIATANQGSEATYESGFVIDKFPISRPNLTFSTLTVSNMSPEDSSIYLCSVVPGPQETQYFGPGTRLLVL.